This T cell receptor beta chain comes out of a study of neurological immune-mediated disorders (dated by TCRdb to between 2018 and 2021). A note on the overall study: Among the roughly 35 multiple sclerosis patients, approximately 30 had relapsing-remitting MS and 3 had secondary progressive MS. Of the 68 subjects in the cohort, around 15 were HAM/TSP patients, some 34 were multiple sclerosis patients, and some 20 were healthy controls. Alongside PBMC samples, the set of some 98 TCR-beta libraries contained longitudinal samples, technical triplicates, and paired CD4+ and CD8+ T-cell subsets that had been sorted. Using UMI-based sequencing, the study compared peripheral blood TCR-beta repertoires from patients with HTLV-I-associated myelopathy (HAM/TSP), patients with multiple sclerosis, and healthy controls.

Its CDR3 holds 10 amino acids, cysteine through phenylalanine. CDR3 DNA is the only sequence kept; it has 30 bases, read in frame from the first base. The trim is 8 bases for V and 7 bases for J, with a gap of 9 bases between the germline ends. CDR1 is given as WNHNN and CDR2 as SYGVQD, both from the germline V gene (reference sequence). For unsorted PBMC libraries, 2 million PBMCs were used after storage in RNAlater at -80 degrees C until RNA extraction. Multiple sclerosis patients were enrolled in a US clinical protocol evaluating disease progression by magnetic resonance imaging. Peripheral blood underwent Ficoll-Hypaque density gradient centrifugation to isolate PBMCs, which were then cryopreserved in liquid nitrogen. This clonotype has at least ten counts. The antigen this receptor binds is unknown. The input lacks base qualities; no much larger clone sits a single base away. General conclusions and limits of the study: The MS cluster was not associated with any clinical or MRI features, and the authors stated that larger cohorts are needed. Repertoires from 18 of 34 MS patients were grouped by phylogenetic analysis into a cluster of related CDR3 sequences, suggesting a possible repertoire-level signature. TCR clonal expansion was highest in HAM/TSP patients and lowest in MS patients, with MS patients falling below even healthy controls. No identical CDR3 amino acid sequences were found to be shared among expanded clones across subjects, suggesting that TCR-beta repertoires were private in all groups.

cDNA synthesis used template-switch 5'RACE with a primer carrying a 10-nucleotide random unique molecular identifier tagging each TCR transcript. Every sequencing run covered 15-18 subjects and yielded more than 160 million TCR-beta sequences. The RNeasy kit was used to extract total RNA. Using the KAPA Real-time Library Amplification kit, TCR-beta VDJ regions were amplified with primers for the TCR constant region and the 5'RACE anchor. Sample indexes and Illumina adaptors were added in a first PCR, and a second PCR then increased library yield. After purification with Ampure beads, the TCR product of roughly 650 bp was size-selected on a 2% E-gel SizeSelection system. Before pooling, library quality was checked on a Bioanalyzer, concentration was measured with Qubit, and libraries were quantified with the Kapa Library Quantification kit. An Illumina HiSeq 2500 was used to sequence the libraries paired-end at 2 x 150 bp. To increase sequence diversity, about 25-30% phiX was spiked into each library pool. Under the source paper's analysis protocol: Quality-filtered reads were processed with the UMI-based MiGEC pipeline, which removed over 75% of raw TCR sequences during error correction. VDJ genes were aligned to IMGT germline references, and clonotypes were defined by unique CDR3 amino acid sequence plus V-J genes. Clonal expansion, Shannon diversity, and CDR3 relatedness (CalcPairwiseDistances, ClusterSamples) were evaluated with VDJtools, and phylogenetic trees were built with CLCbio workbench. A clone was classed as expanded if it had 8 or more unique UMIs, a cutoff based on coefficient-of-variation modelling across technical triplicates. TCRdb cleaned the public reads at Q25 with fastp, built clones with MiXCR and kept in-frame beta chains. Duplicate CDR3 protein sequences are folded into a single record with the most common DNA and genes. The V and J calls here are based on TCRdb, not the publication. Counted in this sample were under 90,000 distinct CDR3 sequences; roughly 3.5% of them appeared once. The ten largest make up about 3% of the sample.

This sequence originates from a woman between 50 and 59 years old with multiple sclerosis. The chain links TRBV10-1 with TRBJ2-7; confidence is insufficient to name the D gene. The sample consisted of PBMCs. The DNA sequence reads TGCGCCAGCTTCCCAGCGGAGCAGTACTTC. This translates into CASFPAEQYF.